Listed below are T cell receptor beta chains from one sample, sequenced in a study of OX40 agonist ivuxolimab in advanced cancers. The assay was immunoSEQ multiplex PCR, and TCRdb's table has in-frame clones only and misses some. Of some 17,000 clones in the sample, about four fifths are singletons; the top ten hold roughly 26%. The input for sequencing was CD4+ or CD8+ T cells sorted from blood, taken in a trial of the OX40 agonist ivuxolimab. The receptors shown here come from an adult with an advanced solid tumor such as melanoma, head and neck, liver or kidney cancer. Both conserved end residues are part of each CDR3. D genes are given only for firm matches. Clone size, where shown, is once, few, many, or a class for clones that have expanded.

len	d_gene	j_gene	v_gene	abundance	CDR3aa	CDR3nt
15	.	TRBJ2-3	TRBV21-1	.	CASRTGTGGTDTQYF	TGTGCCAGCAGAACCGGGACAGGGGGCACAGATACGCAGTATTTT
13	.	TRBJ1-1	TRBV6-5	.	CASSRSRNTEAFF	TGTGCCAGCAGTCGCTCGAGAAACACTGAAGCTTTCTTT
16	TRBD1	TRBJ1-1	TRBV7-6	.	CASSVARTGGNTEAFF	TGTGCCAGCAGCGTAGCGAGGACAGGGGGCAACACTGAAGCTTTCTTT
14	.	TRBJ2-7	TRBV27	.	CASSDIRTAYEQYF	TGTGCCAGCAGCGACATCAGGACAGCCTACGAGCAGTACTTC
13	TRBD1	TRBJ2-7	TRBV2	.	CASSRQGTGEQYF	TGTGCCAGCAGTCGACAGGGAACGGGCGAGCAGTACTTC
14	.	TRBJ2-3	TRBV27	.	CASSFGGPGDTQYF	TGTGCCAGCAGTTTTGGGGGGCCCGGGGATACGCAGTATTTT
12	TRBD1	TRBJ1-1	TRBV7-3	few	CASSENRGHAFF	TGTGCCAGCAGCGAAAACAGGGGGCACGCTTTCTTT
13	.	TRBJ1-2	TRBV5-1	.	CASSKGDDDGYTF	TGCGCCAGCAGCAAGGGAGACGACGATGGCTACACCTTC
17	TRBD2	TRBJ2-1	TRBV10-3	.	CAISESTSGGAYNEQFF	TGTGCCATCAGTGAGTCGACTAGCGGGGGGGCTTACAATGAGCAGTTCTTC
13	.	TRBJ2-1	TRBV7-9	.	CASRPLQGVEQFF	TGTGCCAGCAGGCCCCTACAGGGAGTTGAGCAGTTCTTC
18	.	TRBJ2-4	TRBV11-2	few	CASSYRDSEGLAKNIQYF	TGTGCCAGCAGCTACCGGGACTCCGAGGGACTCGCCAAAAACATTCAGTACTTC
13	.	TRBJ2-7	TRBV5-1	.	CASCLEDSYEQYF	TGCGCCAGCTGCTTGGAGGATTCCTACGAGCAGTACTTC
15	.	TRBJ1-1	TRBV7-6	.	CASSLEFGANTEAFF	TGTGCCAGCAGCTTAGAATTCGGGGCGAACACTGAAGCTTTCTTT
13	.	TRBJ2-1	TRBV11-2	.	CASSLDLINEQFF	TGTGCCAGCAGCTTAGACCTAATCAATGAGCAGTTCTTC
17	.	TRBJ1-2	TRBV9	.	CASSPSGAGLEPWGYTF	TGTGCCAGCAGCCCCTCGGGGGCAGGGTTGGAACCTTGGGGCTACACCTTC
13	.	TRBJ1-5	TRBV27	.	CASSLGGRQPQHF	TGTGCCAGCAGTTTAGGGGGGCGGCAGCCCCAGCATTTT
15	.	TRBJ2-3	TRBV6-5	.	CASSYNPVNTDTQYF	TGTGCCAGCAGTTACAACCCCGTTAACACAGATACGCAGTATTTT